This is a list of T cell receptor beta chains from one sample in a study of T-cell reconstitution after alpha-beta-depleted transplantation in children. TCRdb recomputed calls from the PCR reads with MiXCR, one row per CDR3 protein. Among 600,000 or so distinct CDR3 sequences listed, 20% to 25% were seen once. Here the sequenced sample was PBMCs, mostly from graft donor cells, taken 360 days after TCRalphabeta/CD19-depleted stem cell transplant. The receptors here all came from a boy under two years old who had a stem cell transplant for acute myeloid leukemia, so the T cells may come from the graft donor. Both conserved end residues are part of each CDR3. Fields, in order: D gene, clone size, V gene, J gene, CDR3 protein, CDR3 DNA. A D gene is named only where the DNA matches it firmly. Not all rows give a size; the values are once, few, many and, for expanded clones, a class.

.	.	TRBV5-1	TRBJ2-5	CASRSGGPETQYF	TGCGCCAGCAGATCCGGGGGGCCAGAGACCCAGTACTTC
.	many	TRBV18	TRBJ1-1	CASSPQNTEAFF	TGTGCCAGCAGTCCTCAGAACACTGAAGCTTTCTTT
.	.	TRBV5-5	TRBJ1-2	CASSSSPNYGYTF	TGTGCCAGCAGCTCGAGCCCTAACTATGGCTACACCTTC
.	.	TRBV30	TRBJ2-5	CAWSVRRSETQYF	TGTGCCTGGAGTGTACGGCGATCCGAGACCCAGTACTTC
.	.	TRBV5-1	TRBJ2-2	CASSLAVNTGELFF	TGCGCCAGCAGCTTGGCAGTGAACACCGGGGAGCTGTTTTTT
TRBD2	.	TRBV11-3	TRBJ2-1	CASRKEAGSFLNEQFF	TGTGCCAGCAGGAAGGAAGCGGGGAGCTTCCTCAATGAGCAGTTCTTC
TRBD1	many	TRBV29-1	TRBJ2-1	CSVQQGLDHAVYNEQFF	TGCAGCGTTCAACAGGGGCTGGACCACGCGGTGTACAATGAGCAGTTCTTC
.	many	TRBV10-3	TRBJ2-1	CAISTTEGNEQFF	TGTGCCATCAGTACCACGGAAGGGAATGAGCAGTTCTTC
TRBD2	few	TRBV12-3/TRBV12-4	TRBJ2-1	CASSYYGASGADEQFF	TGTGCCAGCAGTTACTACGGGGCTAGCGGGGCCGATGAGCAGTTCTTC
TRBD2	.	TRBV29-1	TRBJ2-3	CSVELAGTDTQYF	TGCAGCGTTGAACTAGCGGGCACAGATACGCAGTATTTT
.	few	TRBV24-1	TRBJ2-6	CATSDTRGPGSGANVLTF	TGTGCCACCAGTGACACCAGGGGCCCAGGGTCTGGGGCCAACGTCCTGACTTTC
TRBD1	few	TRBV5-1	TRBJ2-1	CATSDRMSSYNEQFF	TGCGCCACCTCGGACAGGATGAGCTCCTACAATGAGCAGTTCTTC
.	.	TRBV21-1	TRBJ2-7	CASSYISGRNHEQYF	TGTGCCAGCAGCTACATTAGCGGGAGAAACCACGAGCAGTACTTC
TRBD2	many	TRBV7-2	TRBJ2-3	CASSRTSGVLDTQYF	TGTGCCAGCAGCCGGACTAGCGGGGTCCTCGATACGCAGTATTTT
.	few	TRBV6-2/TRBV6-3	TRBJ2-5	CASSYSRSGETQYF	TGTGCCAGCAGTTACTCTCGAAGCGGGGAGACCCAGTACTTC
.	.	TRBV13	TRBJ1-1	CASSLVGGKAAEAFF	TGTGCCAGCAGCCTCGTTGGTGGAAAGGCGGCTGAAGCTTTCTTT
TRBD2	.	TRBV20-1	TRBJ2-7	CSANPGAGGTYEQYF	TGCAGTGCCAACCCAGGAGCGGGGGGGACCTACGAGCAGTACTTC
TRBD2	many	TRBV20-1	TRBJ2-1	CSAGSGGNFYNEQFF	TGCAGTGCTGGAAGCGGGGGGAACTTCTACAATGAGCAGTTCTTC
.	few	TRBV5-1	TRBJ2-1	CASSGRQGLLELSSYNEQFF	TGCGCCAGCAGCGGACGGCAGGGACTCCTCGAGCTGAGCTCCTACAATGAGCAGTTCTTC
.	.	TRBV18	TRBJ2-5	CASSFLDPKETQYF	TGTGCCAGCTCATTCCTTGACCCTAAAGAGACCCAGTACTTC
TRBD2	few	TRBV20-1	TRBJ2-3	CSATSGPSTDTQYF	TGCAGTGCTACTAGCGGGCCCTCCACAGATACGCAGTATTTT
.	many	TRBV13	TRBJ1-2	CASSSGQNYGYTF	TGTGCCAGCAGCTCCGGACAGAACTATGGCTACACCTTC
.	.	TRBV12-3/TRBV12-4	TRBJ2-5	CASSFEFEGRGGHQETQYF	TGTGCCAGCAGTTTCGAGTTCGAGGGCAGGGGAGGCCATCAAGAGACCCAGTACTTC
.	many	TRBV6-5	TRBJ1-1	CASLGIRGDTEAFF	TGTGCCAGCCTAGGGATCAGGGGAGACACTGAAGCTTTCTTT
TRBD1	.	TRBV12-3/TRBV12-4	TRBJ1-2	CASSLEGQGEGGYTF	TGTGCCAGCAGTTTGGAAGGACAGGGGGAGGGTGGCTACACCTTC
.	few	TRBV20-1	TRBJ1-2	CSARQKWGAGYGYTF	TGCAGTGCGAGACAAAAGTGGGGGGCGGGCTATGGCTACACCTTC
.	few	TRBV6-1	TRBJ2-1	CASSEAGNEHFF	TGTGCCAGCAGTGAAGCAGGTAATGAGCATTTCTTC
TRBD1	few	TRBV7-2	TRBJ1-1	CASSLGGGYTEAFF	TGTGCCAGCAGTTTAGGGGGCGGATACACTGAAGCTTTCTTT
TRBD1	few	TRBV5-1	TRBJ2-3	CASSETGLSTQYF	TGCGCCAGCAGCGAGACAGGGCTTTCTACGCAGTATTTT
.	many	TRBV5-5	TRBJ1-6	CASSVQVSSYNSPLHF	TGTGCCAGCAGCGTGCAGGTTAGCTCCTATAATTCACCCCTCCACTTT
.	many	TRBV5-1	TRBJ1-1	CASSRTVTNTEAFF	TGCGCCAGCAGCCGGACAGTAACAAACACTGAAGCTTTCTTT
TRBD1	.	TRBV12-3/TRBV12-4	TRBJ1-3	CASSMTIRPGGSGNTIYF	TGTGCCAGCAGTATGACTATCCGTCCAGGGGGCTCTGGAAACACCATATATTTT
.	.	TRBV15	TRBJ1-3	CATLTGDGNTIYF	TGTGCCACCCTGACAGGAGACGGAAACACCATATATTTT
.	.	TRBV4-3	TRBJ1-4	CASSQDGTMGEKLFF	TGCGCCAGCAGCCAAGATGGGACGATGGGTGAAAAACTGTTTTTT
.	many	TRBV20-1	TRBJ2-1	CSARGAGTHDEQFF	TGCAGTGCTAGGGGGGCCGGGACTCACGATGAGCAGTTCTTC
.	.	TRBV28	TRBJ2-5	CATSRGQEGETQYF	TGTGCCACCTCGAGGGGTCAAGAGGGGGAGACCCAGTACTTC
TRBD2	.	TRBV20-1	TRBJ2-4	CSERRGDIQYF	TGCAGTGAAAGGCGGGGGGACATTCAGTACTTC
.	.	TRBV20-1	TRBJ2-1	CSARGAGRGQFF	TGCAGTGCTAGAGGGGCGGGCAGGGGGCAGTTCTTC
.	.	TRBV5-5	TRBJ2-3	CASSFIIPDTQYF	TGTGCCAGCAGCTTTATAATCCCAGATACGCAGTATTTT
.	.	TRBV2	TRBJ2-6	CASTGTGVNVLTF	TGTGCCAGCACAGGGACGGGGGTCAACGTCCTGACTTTC
.	few	TRBV5-1	TRBJ2-1	CASSLALGTYNEQFF	TGCGCCAGCAGCTTGGCCTTGGGAACCTACAATGAGCAGTTCTTC
.	many	TRBV4-3	TRBJ2-2	CASSQDFQLAGELFF	TGCGCCAGCAGCCAAGACTTTCAACTAGCCGGGGAGCTGTTTTTT
.	many	TRBV27	TRBJ2-1	CASTLVGGRNEQFF	TGTGCCAGCACCCTCGTAGGGGGTCGGAATGAGCAGTTCTTC
.	.	TRBV7-9	TRBJ2-7	CASSYQGGEQYF	TGTGCCAGCAGCTACCAGGGGGGCGAGCAGTACTTC
TRBD1	few	TRBV12-3/TRBV12-4	TRBJ2-7	CASSPRTGMVYEQYF	TGTGCCAGCAGTCCGCGGACAGGGATGGTCTACGAGCAGTACTTC
.	many	TRBV28	TRBJ2-2	CASSPTTAGELFF	TGTGCCAGCAGCCCAACAACGGCCGGGGAGCTGTTTTTT
.	.	TRBV10-1	TRBJ2-2	CASSDYGETGELFF	TGCGCCAGCAGTGATTACGGGGAAACCGGGGAGCTGTTTTTT
TRBD1	.	TRBV20-1	TRBJ1-5	CSARDRDRHNQPQHF	TGCAGTGCTAGAGATAGGGACAGGCACAATCAGCCCCAGCATTTT